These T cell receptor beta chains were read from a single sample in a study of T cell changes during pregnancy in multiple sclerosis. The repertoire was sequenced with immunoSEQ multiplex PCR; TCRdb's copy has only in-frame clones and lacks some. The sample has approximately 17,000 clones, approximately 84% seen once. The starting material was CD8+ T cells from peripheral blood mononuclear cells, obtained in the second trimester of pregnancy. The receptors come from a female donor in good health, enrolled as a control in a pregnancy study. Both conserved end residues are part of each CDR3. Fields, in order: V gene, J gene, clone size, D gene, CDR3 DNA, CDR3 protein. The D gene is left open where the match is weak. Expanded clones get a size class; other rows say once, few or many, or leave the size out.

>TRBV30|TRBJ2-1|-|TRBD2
TGTGCCTGGAGTCCGGGCGGGGGAGACAATGAGCAGTTCTTC
CAWSPGGGDNEQFF
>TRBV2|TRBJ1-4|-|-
TGTGCCAGCAGCGCGACAGGCCCGGTCGGTGAAAAACTGTTTTTT
CASSATGPVGEKLFF
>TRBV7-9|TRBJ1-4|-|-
TGTGCCAGCAGCCTGAGAGGGGAAAAACTGTTTTTT
CASSLRGEKLFF
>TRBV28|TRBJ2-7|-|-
TGTGCCAGCAGTTTATTTAGCTTTCCCTACGAGCAGTACTTC
CASSLFSFPYEQYF
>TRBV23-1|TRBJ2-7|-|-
TGCGCCAGCAGTCAAAAGCCGCAGGGTGACGAGCAGTACTTC
CASSQKPQGDEQYF
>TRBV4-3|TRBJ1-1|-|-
TGCGCCAGCAGCTACGACAGGAGTAGCACTGAAGCTTTCTTT
CASSYDRSSTEAFF
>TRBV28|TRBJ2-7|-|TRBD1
TGTGCCAGCAGTTCCCCGGGACAGGGAGCCTACGAGCAGTACTTC
CASSSPGQGAYEQYF
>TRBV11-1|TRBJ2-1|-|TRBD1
TGTGCCAGCAGCCCATCCGGGACAGGGGGCGGGAATGAGCAGTTCTTC
CASSPSGTGGGNEQFF
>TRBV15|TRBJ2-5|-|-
TGTGCCACCAGCATAAACCCCAGGAGGCAAGAGACCCAGTACTTC
CATSINPRRQETQYF
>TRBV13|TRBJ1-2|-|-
TGTGCCAGCAGCTTAGGGGCAGAGCGGGCCTATGGCTACACCTTC
CASSLGAERAYGYTF
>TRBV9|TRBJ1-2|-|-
TGTGCCAGCAGCGTCGACAGCGCCTATGGCTACACCTTC
CASSVDSAYGYTF
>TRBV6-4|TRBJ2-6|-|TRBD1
TGTGCCAGCAGTGAGGGGGACAGTAACTCTGGGGCCAACGTCCTGACTTTC
CASSEGDSNSGANVLTF
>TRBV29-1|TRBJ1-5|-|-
TGCAGCGTGCACCTCGGGGGGAACAATCAGCCCCAGCATTTT
CSVHLGGNNQPQHF
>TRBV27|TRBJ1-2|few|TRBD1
TGTGCCAGCAGCCTCGGGACAGGGGGTACAGTATGCGGCTACACCTTC
CASSLGTGGTVCGYTF
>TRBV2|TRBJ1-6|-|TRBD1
TGTGCCAGCAGTCGAGGACAGGGAGAGAGCTCCTATAATTCACCCCTCCACTTT
CASSRGQGESSYNSPLHF
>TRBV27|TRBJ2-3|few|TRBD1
TGTGCCACAGGGGGCGCGGGAGATACGCAGTATTTT
CATGGAGDTQYF
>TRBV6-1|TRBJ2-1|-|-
TGTGCCAGCAGCGAAAGGACATTCAATGAGCAGTTCTTC
CASSERTFNEQFF
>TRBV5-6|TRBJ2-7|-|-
TGTGCCAGCAGCCTAGCCCCGGGAGAGGCGTACTTC
CASSLAPGEAYF
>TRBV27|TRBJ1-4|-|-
TGTGCCAGCAGTTTGTACAGGTTTAATGAAAAACTGTTTTTT
CASSLYRFNEKLFF
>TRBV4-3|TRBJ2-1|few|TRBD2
TGCGCCAGCAGCCCATCGAGGTGGGGCGGGGGGGCCGATGAGCAGTTCTTC
CASSPSRWGGGADEQFF
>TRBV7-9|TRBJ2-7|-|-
TGTGCCAGCAGCGGGGGCGGCTCCTACGAGCAGTACTTC
CASSGGGSYEQYF
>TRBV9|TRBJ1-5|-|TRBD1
TGTGCCAGCAGCGGAGGACAGGGGGCGAACCAGCCCCAGCATTTT
CASSGGQGANQPQHF
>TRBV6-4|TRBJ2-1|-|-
TGTGCCAGCAGTGTGGCTGAATCGGGCAATGAGCAGTTCTTC
CASSVAESGNEQFF
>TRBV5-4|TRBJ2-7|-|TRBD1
TGTGCCAGCAGCCCAGGACAGGGGGATTTTTGGGAGCAGTACTTC
CASSPGQGDFWEQYF
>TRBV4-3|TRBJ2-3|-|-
TGCGCCAGCAGCCAAGATCATCGGGACTTTAACACAGATACGCAGTATTTT
CASSQDHRDFNTDTQYF
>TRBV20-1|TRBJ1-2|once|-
TGCAGTGCTGGGGGGAACTATGGCTACACCTTC
CSAGGNYGYTF
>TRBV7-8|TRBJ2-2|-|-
TGTGCCAGCAGCTCCGGGACACCCAACACCGGGGAGCTGTTTTTT
CASSSGTPNTGELFF
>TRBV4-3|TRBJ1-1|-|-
TGCGCCAGCAGCCAGGGATTGACAGCAAACACTGAAGCTTTCTTT
CASSQGLTANTEAFF
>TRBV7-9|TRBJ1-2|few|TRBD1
TGTGCCAGCAGCTTAGCGCGGACAGGCCATGGCTACACCTTC
CASSLARTGHGYTF
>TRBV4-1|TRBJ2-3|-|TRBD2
TGCGCCAGCAGCCAAGATCCTAGCGGGGGGGATACGCAGTATTTT
CASSQDPSGGDTQYF
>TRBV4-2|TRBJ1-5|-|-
TGTGCCAGCAGCCAACGAGGGGGGGCGGGGAATCAGCCCCAGCATTTT
CASSQRGGAGNQPQHF
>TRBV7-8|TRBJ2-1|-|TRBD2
TGTGCCAGCAGCTTAGCCACTGGGACTAGCGGGGGGGGTGGTGAGCAGTTCTTC
CASSLATGTSGGGGEQFF
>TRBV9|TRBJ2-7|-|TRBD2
TGTGCCAGCAGCGTGGGACTAGCGGGAACCCTGGGCGAGCAGTACTTC
CASSVGLAGTLGEQYF
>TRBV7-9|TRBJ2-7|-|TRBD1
TGTGCCAGCAGCTCCCGGACAGGACCCTACGAGCAGTACTTC
CASSSRTGPYEQYF
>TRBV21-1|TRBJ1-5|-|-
TGTGCCAGCAGCAAAGGGTCCCCTCACAGGGAACAGCCCCAGCATTTT
CASSKGSPHREQPQHF
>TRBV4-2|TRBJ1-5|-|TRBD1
TGTGCCAGCAGCCAAGAAGGACAGGGGGGTTATCAGCCCCAGCATTTT
CASSQEGQGGYQPQHF
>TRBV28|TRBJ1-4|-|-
TGTGCCAGCAGTTTATCCCACAGGCAACCTAATGAAAAACTGTTTTTT
CASSLSHRQPNEKLFF
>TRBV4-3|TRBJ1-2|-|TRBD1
TGCGCCAGCAGCCAAGATGGGCCACAGGGGGGCTATGGCTACACCTTC
CASSQDGPQGGYGYTF
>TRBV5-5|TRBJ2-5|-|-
TGTGCCAGCAGCTCGCTTTACCGGGACAACCACTTACAAGAGACCCAGTACTTC
CASSSLYRDNHLQETQYF
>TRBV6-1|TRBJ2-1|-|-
TGTGCCAGCAGTGCAAAACAGGAGGGCAATGAGCAGTTCTTC
CASSAKQEGNEQFF
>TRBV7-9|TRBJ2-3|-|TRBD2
TGTGCCAGCAGTCTGACTAGCGGGGCGCACACAGATACGCAGTATTTT
CASSLTSGAHTDTQYF
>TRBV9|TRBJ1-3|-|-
TGTGCCAGCAGCGTACAAGGGGTTTCTGGAAACACCATATATTTT
CASSVQGVSGNTIYF
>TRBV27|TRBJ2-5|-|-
TGTGCCAGCAGTTGGGTGTGGGGGCGCGGAGAGACCCAGTACTTC
CASSWVWGRGETQYF
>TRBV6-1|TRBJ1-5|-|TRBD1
TGTGCCAGCAGAGAGAGGGGGCGCTCGGGGCCCCAGCATTTT
CASRERGRSGPQHF
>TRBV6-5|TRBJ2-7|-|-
TGTGCCAGCAGTTACTCCGACGAGCAGTACTTC
CASSYSDEQYF
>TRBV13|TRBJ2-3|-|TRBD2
TGTGCCAGCGGCCAAAGCGGGGGGGCGCGTGGCACAGATACGCAGTATTTT
CASGQSGGARGTDTQYF
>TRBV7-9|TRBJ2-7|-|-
TGTGCCAGCAGCGATACAAGAGGAGCTGATTACGAGTCTGAGCAGTACTTC
CASSDTRGADYESEQYF
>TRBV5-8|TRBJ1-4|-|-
TGTGCCAGCAGCCCAAGGCCGGGGAGTTTT
CASSPRPGSF
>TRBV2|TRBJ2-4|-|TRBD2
TGTGCCAGCAGTCCCGGGACTAGTGATCCCGTAGCCAAAAACATTCAGTACTTC
CASSPGTSDPVAKNIQYF
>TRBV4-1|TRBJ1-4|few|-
TGCGCCAGCGGAAGGGAGGGTGAAAAACTGTTTTTT
CASGREGEKLFF
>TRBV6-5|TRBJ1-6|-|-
TGTGCCAGCAGGGAGGGGTTGAGTAATTCACCCCTCCACTTT
CASREGLSNSPLHF
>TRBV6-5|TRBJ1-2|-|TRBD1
TGTGCCAGCAGCCCAGGGGGCATGGTTAATGGCTACACCTTC
CASSPGGMVNGYTF